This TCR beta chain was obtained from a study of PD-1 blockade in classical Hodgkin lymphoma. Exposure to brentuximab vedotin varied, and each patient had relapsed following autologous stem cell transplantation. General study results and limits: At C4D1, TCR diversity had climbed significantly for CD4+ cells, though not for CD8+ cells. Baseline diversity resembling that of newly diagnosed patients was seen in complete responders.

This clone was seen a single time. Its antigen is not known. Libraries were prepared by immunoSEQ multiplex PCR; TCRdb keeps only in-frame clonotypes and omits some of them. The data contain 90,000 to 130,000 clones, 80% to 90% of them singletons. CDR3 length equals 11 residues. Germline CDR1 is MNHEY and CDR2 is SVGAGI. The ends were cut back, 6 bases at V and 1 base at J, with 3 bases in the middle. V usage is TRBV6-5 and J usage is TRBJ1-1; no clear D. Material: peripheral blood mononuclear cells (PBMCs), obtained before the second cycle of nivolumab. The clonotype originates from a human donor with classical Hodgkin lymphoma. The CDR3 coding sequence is TGTGCCAGCAGGGAGAACACTGAAGCTTTCTTT. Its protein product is CASRENTEAFF.